A selection of T cell receptor beta chains follows, all from one sample in a study of CD8 T cells in ankylosing spondylitis. TCRdb reprocessed the 5' RACE reads via MiXCR and lists one record per CDR3 protein. Of hundreds of thousands of distinct CDR3 sequences in the sample, roughly 26% were seen once. The sample comprised blood, either unsorted or a sorted T cell fraction (not recorded which). The source of these receptors is a male donor with ankylosing spondylitis. The CDR3 runs from the conserved cysteine through the conserved F or W. The D gene is left open where the match is weak. Size is omitted from some rows. Given values are once, few, many or a class for expanded clones.

J gene	D gene	CDR3 length	V gene	clone size	CDR3 DNA	CDR3 protein
TRBJ2-1	TRBD1	13	TRBV20-1	.	TGCAGTGCTCCCGGGACAGGACACAATGAGCAGTTCTTC	CSAPGTGHNEQFF
TRBJ2-1	TRBD2	16	TRBV20-1	.	TGCAGTGCTAGAGATCGTAGGCTAGCGGGGGCCGGTGGGCAGTTCTTC	CSARDRRLAGAGGQFF
TRBJ1-5	TRBD1	16	TRBV3-1	.	TGTGCCAGCAGCCCCAATCCAGGGGGGGGCAATCAGCCCCAGCATTTT	CASSPNPGGGNQPQHF
TRBJ2-1	TRBD2	14	TRBV2	.	TGTGCCACCGCGATACTAGCGGGGGGGAATGAGCAGTTCTTC	CATAILAGGNEQFF
TRBJ1-1	.	13	TRBV5-5	.	TGTGCCAGCAGCTTCGAGCCGAACACTGAAGCTTTCTTT	CASSFEPNTEAFF
TRBJ2-1	.	11	TRBV20-1	few	TGCAGTGCCTCCCGAGTCGATGAGCAGTTCTTC	CSASRVDEQFF
TRBJ2-1	.	11	TRBV6-4	few	TGTGCCAGCAGCTGGGGCAATGAGCAGTTCTTC	CASSWGNEQFF
TRBJ2-1	TRBD2	18	TRBV12-3/TRBV12-4	.	TGTGCCAGCAGTTTAGCAGGACTAGCGGGAGGGCCCAGAAATGAGCAGTTCTTC	CASSLAGLAGGPRNEQFF
TRBJ2-3	TRBD2	14	TRBV12-3/TRBV12-4	.	TGTGCCAGCAGCCCTAGCGGGAGTCGGGACACGCAGTATTTT	CASSPSGSRDTQYF
TRBJ2-1	TRBD2	15	TRBV12-5	.	TGTGCTAGTGGCCGACTAGCGGGCTGGGCAGAGTGGCAGTTCTTC	CASGRLAGWAEWQFF
TRBJ2-1	.	14	TRBV28	.	TGTGCCAGCAGCGGACCGAGCTCCTACAATGAGCAGTTCTTC	CASSGPSSYNEQFF
TRBJ2-1	.	14	TRBV11-3	.	TGTGCCAGCAGCTTCCGGTTTGTCTACAATGAGCAGTTCTTC	CASSFRFVYNEQFF
TRBJ2-1	TRBD2	16	TRBV20-1	.	TGCAGTGCTAGTAGCCCGACTAGCGGGGGATACAATGAGCAGTTCTTC	CSASSPTSGGYNEQFF
TRBJ1-1	.	12	TRBV5-1	many	TGCGCCAGCAGCTTAGACAGAACTGAAGCTTTCTTT	CASSLDRTEAFF